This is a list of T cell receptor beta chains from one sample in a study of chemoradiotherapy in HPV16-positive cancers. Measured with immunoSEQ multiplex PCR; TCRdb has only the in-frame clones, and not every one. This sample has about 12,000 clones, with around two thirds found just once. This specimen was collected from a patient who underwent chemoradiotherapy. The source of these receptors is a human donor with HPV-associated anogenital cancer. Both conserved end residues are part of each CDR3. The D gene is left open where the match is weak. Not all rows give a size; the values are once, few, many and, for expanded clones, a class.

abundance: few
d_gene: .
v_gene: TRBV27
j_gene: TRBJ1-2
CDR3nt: TGTGCCAGCATGTCGGGTATCGACGGCTACACCTTC
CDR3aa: CASMSGIDGYTF

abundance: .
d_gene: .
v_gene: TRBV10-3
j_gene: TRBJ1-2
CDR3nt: TGTGCCATCAGTAGAGGACAGTCCTATGGCTACACCTTC
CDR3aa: CAISRGQSYGYTF

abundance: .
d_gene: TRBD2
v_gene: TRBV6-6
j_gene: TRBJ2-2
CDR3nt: TGTGCCAGCAGTTACAGGAGCGGGGGGAACACCGGGGAGCTGTTTTTT
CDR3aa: CASSYRSGGNTGELFF

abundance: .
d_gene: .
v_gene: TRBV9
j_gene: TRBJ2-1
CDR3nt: TGTGCCAGCAGCGAGGGGGCGGGAAGGATGAATGAGCAGTTCTTC
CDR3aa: CASSEGAGRMNEQFF

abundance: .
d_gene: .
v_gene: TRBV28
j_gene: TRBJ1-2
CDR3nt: TGTGCCAGCAGTTTATTAGGGGCACTCTATGGCTACACCTTC
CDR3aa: CASSLLGALYGYTF

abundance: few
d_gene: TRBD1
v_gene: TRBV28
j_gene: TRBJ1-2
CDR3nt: TGTGCCAGCAACCAAATTACAGGGGGCAACTATGGCTACACCTTC
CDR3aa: CASNQITGGNYGYTF

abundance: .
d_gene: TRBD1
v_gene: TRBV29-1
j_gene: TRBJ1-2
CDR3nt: TGCAGCGTAGATACCCGGGACAGGGGCCTGGGCTACACCTTC
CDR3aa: CSVDTRDRGLGYTF

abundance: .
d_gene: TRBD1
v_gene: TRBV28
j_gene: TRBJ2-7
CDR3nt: TGTGCCAGCAGTTTAGGGACAGGGCCCTCCCTCTACGAGCAGTACTTC
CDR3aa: CASSLGTGPSLYEQYF

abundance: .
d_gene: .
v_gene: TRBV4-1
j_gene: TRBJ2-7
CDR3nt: TGCGCCAGCAGCCCCTATTCGCGACCCGGGGGCGAGCAGTACTTC
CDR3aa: CASSPYSRPGGEQYF

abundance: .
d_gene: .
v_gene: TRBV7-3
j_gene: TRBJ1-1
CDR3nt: TGTGCCAGCAGCCAAATACGCGAAGCTTTCTTT
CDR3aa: CASSQIREAFF

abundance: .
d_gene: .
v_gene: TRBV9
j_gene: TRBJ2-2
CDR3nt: TGTGCCAGCAGCGTAGGAGGGCCCAGGGCGGCCGGGGAGCTGTTTTTT
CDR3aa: CASSVGGPRAAGELFF

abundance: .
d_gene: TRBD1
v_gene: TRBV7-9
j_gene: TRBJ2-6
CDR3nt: TGTGCCAGCAGCCCGACAGGGGTTACTGGGGCCAACGTCCTGACTTTC
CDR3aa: CASSPTGVTGANVLTF

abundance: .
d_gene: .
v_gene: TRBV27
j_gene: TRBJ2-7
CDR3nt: TGTGCCAGCAAGAGAGGGGAATACGAGCAGTACTTC
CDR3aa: CASKRGEYEQYF

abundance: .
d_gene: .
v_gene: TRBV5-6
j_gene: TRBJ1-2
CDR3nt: TGTGCCAGCAGCTTGGACCGGGACAAAACCTTC
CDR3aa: CASSLDRDKTF

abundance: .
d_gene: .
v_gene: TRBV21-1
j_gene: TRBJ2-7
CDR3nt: TGTGCCAGCAGCACGCCGGGAGTACCCTACGAGCAGTACTTC
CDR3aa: CASSTPGVPYEQYF

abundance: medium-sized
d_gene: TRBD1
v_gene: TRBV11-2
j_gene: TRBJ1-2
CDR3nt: TGTGCCAGCAGCTTATCGCGGACAGGGGGCGATGGCTACACCTTC
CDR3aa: CASSLSRTGGDGYTF

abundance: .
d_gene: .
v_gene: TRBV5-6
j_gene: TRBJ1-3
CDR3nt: TGTGCCAGCAGCCGAAGACTCTTACAGGACTCTGGAAACACCATATATTTT
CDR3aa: CASSRRLLQDSGNTIYF

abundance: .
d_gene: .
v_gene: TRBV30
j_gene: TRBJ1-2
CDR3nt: TGTGCCTGGGACAGGCCTAACTATGGCTACACCTTC
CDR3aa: CAWDRPNYGYTF